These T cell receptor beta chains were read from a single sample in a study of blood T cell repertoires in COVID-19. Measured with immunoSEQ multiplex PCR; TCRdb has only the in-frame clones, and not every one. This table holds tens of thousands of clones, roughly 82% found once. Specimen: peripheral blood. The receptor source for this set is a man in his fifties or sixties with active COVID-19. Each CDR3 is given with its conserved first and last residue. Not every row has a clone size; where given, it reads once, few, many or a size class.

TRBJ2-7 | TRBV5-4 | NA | CASSLGGGLSYEQYF
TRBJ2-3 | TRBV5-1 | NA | CASSPTPSAGGTDTQYF
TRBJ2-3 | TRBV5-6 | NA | CASSFQASLGTDTQYF
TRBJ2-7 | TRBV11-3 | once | CASSLGGQGRSYEQYF
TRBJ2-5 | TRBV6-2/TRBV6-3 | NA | CASSRGQGAETQYF
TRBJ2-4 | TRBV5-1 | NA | CASRLAGAKNIQYF
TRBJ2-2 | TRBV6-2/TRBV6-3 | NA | CASSSTSGGAGGELFF
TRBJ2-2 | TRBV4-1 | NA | CASSLGPRTGELFF
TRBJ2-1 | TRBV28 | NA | CASSPRGRSSYNEQFF
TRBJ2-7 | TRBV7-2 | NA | CASSYGTGTTEQYF
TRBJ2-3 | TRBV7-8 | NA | CASSPRDREEHF
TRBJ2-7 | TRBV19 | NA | CATRQAPKKQYF
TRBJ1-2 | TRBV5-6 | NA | CASSLGQGAGGYTF
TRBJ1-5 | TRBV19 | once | CASSPSGTDSNQPQHF
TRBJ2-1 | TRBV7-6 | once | CASSPGLAVGNEQFF
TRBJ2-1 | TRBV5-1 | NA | CASSLGASSYNEQFF
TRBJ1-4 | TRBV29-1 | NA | CSVLGQGTTNEKLFF
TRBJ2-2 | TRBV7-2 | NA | CASSLVWATGELFF
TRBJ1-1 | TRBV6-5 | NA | CASSQAHSGQPEAFF
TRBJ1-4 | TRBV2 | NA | CASNHRGYPTNEKLFF
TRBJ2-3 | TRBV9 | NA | CASSYSGDGTDTQYF
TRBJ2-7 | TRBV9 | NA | CASSSGTSASYEQYF
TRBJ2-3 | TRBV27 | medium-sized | CARGGQGFRDTQYF
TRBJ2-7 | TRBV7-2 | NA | CASSRGTWGFAYEQYF
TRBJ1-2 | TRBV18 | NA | CASSQPDRLNYGYTF
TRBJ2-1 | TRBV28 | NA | CASRLPQGDSPEQFF
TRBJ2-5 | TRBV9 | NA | CASSLPQPGEETQYF
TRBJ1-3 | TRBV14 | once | CASSQGQGAAYTIYF
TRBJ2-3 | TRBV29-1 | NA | CSVVTSGSRDTQYF
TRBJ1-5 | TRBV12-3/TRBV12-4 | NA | CASSLGQNQPQHF
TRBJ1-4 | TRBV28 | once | CASSPFDRRDEKLFF
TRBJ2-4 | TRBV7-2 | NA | CASSSRLSLAKNIQYF
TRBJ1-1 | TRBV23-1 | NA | CASSHRTGAGSEAFF
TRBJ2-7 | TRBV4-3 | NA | CASSQDAQGASYEQYF
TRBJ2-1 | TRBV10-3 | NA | CAIPGGGSSNEQFF
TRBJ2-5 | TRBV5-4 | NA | CASSPPAAARKTQYF
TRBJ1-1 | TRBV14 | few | CASSQGSYRRPEAFF
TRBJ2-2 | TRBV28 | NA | CASRDRGRGNTGELFF
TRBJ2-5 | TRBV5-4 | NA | CASSLPGAAQETQYF
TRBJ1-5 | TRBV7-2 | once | CASSLTPDYSNQPQHF
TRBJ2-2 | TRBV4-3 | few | CASSLWEAESDTGELFF
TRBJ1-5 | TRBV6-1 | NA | CASSENRGNQPQHF
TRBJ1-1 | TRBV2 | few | CASSEGTGTEAFF
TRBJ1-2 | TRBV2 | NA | CASTPRGSPNYGYTF
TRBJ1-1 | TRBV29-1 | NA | CSVVGTGGAWTEAFF
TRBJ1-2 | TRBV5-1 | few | CASSPGPGDNYGYTF
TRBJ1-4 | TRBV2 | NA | CASSRDRGLEKLFF